This passage covers 5 T cell receptor beta chains from one sample sequenced in a study of blood T cell repertoires in COVID-19. Sequenced by immunoSEQ multiplex PCR; TCRdb stores in-frame clones only, minus some. The sample has approximately 210,000 clones, roughly four fifths seen once. What was sequenced was peripheral blood. Every receptor here comes from a woman aged 45-65 years with active or convalescent COVID-19.

The chain uses TRBV4-2 and TRBJ2-5; 10 positions agree with TRBD2. Germline V gives CDR1 LGHNA, CDR2 YNFKEQ. V trimming: 3 bases; J trimming: 4 bases; junction bases outside the gene matches: 8. CDR3 length equals 16 residues. The CDR3 is CASSHDSSGGGETQYF. The CDR3, as DNA: TGTGCCAGCAGCCACGATTCGAGCGGGGGGGGAGAGACCCAGTACTTC.

The chain combines TRBV28 with TRBJ2-7; D is possibly TRBD1 (7 bases). This CDR3 spans 13 amino acids. Germline V gene lookup returns CDR1 MDHEN and CDR2 SYDVKM. The V and J ends lost 4 bases and 2 bases respectively, with 9 bases between them. The CDR3 DNA reads TGTGCCAGCAGTTCAGGGGGGACCTACGAGCAGTACTTC. Its translation: CASSSGGTYEQYF.

This sequence joins TRBV4-1 and TRBJ2-5, with 8 bases matching TRBD2. The ends lost 0 bases at V and 5 bases at J; junction bases unmatched: 17. Germline CDR1 reads MGHRA; CDR2 reads YSYEKL. CDR3 length: 19 residues. The chain's CDR3 is CASSQDRLGYSGRGETQYF. The CDR3 region has the DNA TGCGCCAGCAGCCAAGATCGGTTGGGGTACAGCGGGAGAGGGGAGACCCAGTACTTC.

The chain employs TRBV3-1 (or the pseudogene TRBV3-2) and TRBJ1-4; 8 nucleotides agree with TRBD1. The CDR3 has 15 amino acids. Germline loops: CDR1 LGHDT, CDR2 YNNKEL (reference sequence). V lost 4 bases and J lost 4; bases outside the gene matches: 5. The CDR3 DNA reads as TGTGCCAGCAGCCCGCGAGGGACAGGTAATGAAAAACTGTTTTTT. As protein: CASSPRGTGNEKLFF.

The chain carries TRBV27 and TRBJ1-6, with 10 bases matching TRBD1. The CDR3 extends over 15 amino acids. V was clipped by 6 bases and J by 7 bases; unmatched bases: 6. Germline V gene sequence: CDR1 MNHEY, CDR2 SMNVEV (reference sequence). This chain's CDR3 is CASSPRDRGNSPLHF. CDR3 DNA sequence: TGTGCCAGCAGCCCCCGGGACAGGGGCAATTCACCCCTCCACTTT.